One and the same sample provided the 32 T cell receptor beta chains below, sequenced in a study of T-cell memory formation after mild COVID-19. TCRdb independently ran MiXCR on the 5' RACE reads; one entry per CDR3 protein. In the table there are about 190,000 distinct CDR3 sequences, about a sixth of which are singletons. Sequences were obtained from PBMCs or a T cell subset sorted from them (not recorded which). These receptors originate from an adult woman who had mild COVID-19 (a few samples of this study predate the infection). Cell type and time point are not known.

Many counts were recorded for this clonotype. The rearrangement links TRBV29-1 to TRBJ2-3; D is uncertain. V lost 4 bases and J lost 0, with 11 bases in between. Germline loops: CDR1 SQVTM, CDR2 ANQGSEA. The CDR3 spans 14 residues. In nucleotides, the CDR3 is TGCAGCGTTGTATCGGCGACGAGCACAGATACGCAGTATTTT. This encodes CSVVSATSTDTQYF.

The chain carries TRBV2 and TRBJ2-7, with 9 positions matching TRBD1. This CDR3 has 14 residues. The germline V gene encodes CDR1 SNHLY and CDR2 FYNNEI. With 7 bases clipped from V and 7 bases from J, the junction kept 11 bases outside the gene matches. CDR3 nucleotide sequence: TGTGCCAGCATCCAAGGACAGGGGAGAGGGGAGCAGTACTTC. Its translation is CASIQGQGRGEQYF.

This chain's CDR3 is CSARRDGPGGTQYF. The CDR3 DNA reads TGCAGTGCTAGAAGGGATGGCCCCGGAGGTACGCAGTATTTT. The chain carries TRBV20-1 and TRBJ2-3, with D perhaps matching TRBD2 (5 bases). The CDR3 has 14 amino acids. The V end was cut by 2 bases, the J end by 8 bases, with 17 bases between. CDR1 and CDR2 from the germline V gene are DFQATT and SNEGSKA (reference sequence).

The chain employs TRBV6-1 and TRBJ2-3; 9 nucleotides line up with TRBD2. The J segment lost 5 bases and the V segment lost 0 bases, leaving 9 bases of the junction unmatched. Germline V gene data show CDR1 as MNHNS and CDR2 as SASEGT. The CDR3 loop spans 17 amino acids. DNA of the CDR3: TGTGCCAGCAGTGAAGCCCTGCGGGAGGGCCGGAGAGATACGCAGTATTTT. It codes for CASSEALREGRRDTQYF.

The sample holds a few counts of this clonotype. This chain uses TRBV11-3 with TRBJ2-3, with D hard to call. CDR1 is SGHNT and CDR2 is YENEEA in the germline V gene. The length of the CDR3 is 13 residues. V shed 3 bases and J shed 4 bases, with 8 bases lying between them. CDR3 nucleotide sequence: TGTGCCAGCAGCTTCTCCATCTCAGATACGCAGTATTTT. This codes for CASSFSISDTQYF.

The chain couples TRBV12-3 or TRBV12-4 to TRBJ2-7; weak D call: TRBD1 (5 bases). Trimming removed 6 bases at V and 7 bases at J, with 13 bases between. The CDR3 length is 12 residues. In DNA form, the CDR3 reads TGTGCCAGCAGGCGCCCAGGGATGGAGCAGTACTTC. Translated, it gives CASRRPGMEQYF.

The sample holds a few counts of this clonotype. The J gene is TRBJ2-3, the V gene TRBV29-1, with 10 bases identical to TRBD1. Germline CDR1 is SQVTM and CDR2 is ANQGSEA. The length of the CDR3 is 12 residues. Losses at the gene ends were 4 bases for V and 10 bases for J; bases not matched to a gene: 5. CDR3 sequence: CSVGDRGIPQYF. DNA for the CDR3: TGCAGCGTTGGGGACAGGGGAATTCCGCAGTATTTT.

This clonotype was counted ten times or more. This chain links TRBV3-1 with TRBJ1-1; 7 bases are shared with TRBD1. The CDR3 loop spans 14 amino acids. The germline gives CDR1 LGHDT, CDR2 YNNKEL (reference sequence). With 1 base clipped from V and 8 bases from J, the junction kept 7 bases outside the gene matches. The CDR3 nucleotides are TGTGCCAGCAGCCAAGCTCCACAGGGGAGGGAAGCTTTCTTT. It codes for CASSQAPQGREAFF.

This clonotype showed up just a few times. This chain joins TRBV4-2 and TRBJ1-5; 8 nucleotides match TRBD1. After removal of 0 bases from V and 6 bases from J, the junction contained 13 bases not matched to a gene. The CDR3 totals 18 residues. Germline CDR1 LGHNA, CDR2 YNFKEQ. CDR3 residues: CASSQDYPGQGATQPQHF. The CDR3 DNA is TGTGCCAGCAGCCAAGATTACCCGGGCCAGGGGGCAACTCAGCCCCAGCATTTT.

The V gene is TRBV7-8, the J gene TRBJ2-2, with 10 bases matching TRBD2. Unmatched junction bases numbered 10, after V lost 4 bases and J lost 5 bases. The CDR3 is 17 amino acids. The germline V gene encodes CDR1 SGHVS and CDR2 FQNEAQ. The CDR3 coding sequence is TGTGCCAGCAGCTCTCTAGCCGGGACTAGCGCGACCGGGGAGCTGTTTTTT. This encodes CASSSLAGTSATGELFF.

V usage is TRBV11-2 and J usage is TRBJ2-7; weak D call: TRBD1 (5 bases). The CDR3 totals 15 residues. CDR1 SGHAT and CDR2 FQNNGV come from the germline V gene. V lost 5 bases to trimming and J lost 0 bases, with 14 bases between them. The CDR3 protein is CASSPVPGRSYEQYF. For the CDR3, the DNA is TGTGCCAGCAGCCCCGTCCCAGGGCGCTCCTACGAGCAGTACTTC. Together with reference TRBV11-2 and TRBJ2-7, the CDR3 gives the full variable domain: EAGVAQSPRYKIIEKRQSVAFWCNPISGHATLYWYQQILGQGPKLLIQFQNNGVVDDSQLPKDRFSAERLKGVDSTLKIQPAKLEDSAVYLCASSPVPGRSYEQYFGPGTRLTVT.

A few counts support this clonotype. The chain links TRBV24-1 to TRBJ2-1; D gene unclear. The CDR3 length is 15 residues. Germline V gene sequence: CDR1 KGHDR, CDR2 SFDVKD. V dropped 6 bases and J dropped 5 bases, with 16 bases sitting between them. This CDR3 is CATSKHQDPHNEQFF. The CDR3 DNA is TGTGCCACCAGTAAACATCAAGATCCCCACAATGAGCAGTTCTTC.

This clonotype has just a few counts. The chain recombines TRBV10-3 with TRBJ1-3; D remains ambiguous. The CDR3 spans 12 residues. V lost 5 bases to trimming and J lost 3 bases, with 5 bases between them. The germline V gene has CDR1 ENHRY and CDR2 SYGVKD. The CDR3 region is CAISILGNTIYF. The CDR3, as DNA: TGTGCCATCAGTATACTTGGAAACACCATATATTTT.

This clonotype was seen only a few times. The J gene is TRBJ1-5, the V gene TRBV9; no definite D call. CDR3 size: 14 residues. The germline CDR1 and CDR2 sequences are SGDLS and YYNGEE. The V and J ends lost 0 bases and 2 bases respectively, with 6 bases between them. CDR3 DNA: TGTGCCAGCAGCGTAGGGCAGGGCAATCAGCCCCAGCATTTT. It encodes CASSVGQGNQPQHF.

The J gene is TRBJ2-7, the V gene TRBV24-1; D ambiguous. In germline, CDR1 is KGHDR, CDR2 SFDVKD. This CDR3 comprises 15 residues. Deletions cut 4 bases from V and 0 bases from J, with 12 bases between. CDR3 protein: CATSDPRHPSYEQYF. The CDR3 bases are TGTGCCACCAGTGACCCCAGACACCCCTCCTACGAGCAGTACTTC.

The chain joins TRBV6-1 to TRBJ1-1; 9 bases match TRBD1. The V gene's germline CDR1 is MNHNS and CDR2 SASEGT. The CDR3 contains 12 residues. V shed 6 bases and J 9 bases; nucleotides not matched to a gene: 5. The CDR3 DNA reads as TGTGCCAGCAGACAGGGACAGGGAAAAGCTTTCTTT. This translates into CASRQGQGKAFF.

V is TRBV4-1 and J is TRBJ2-5, with D possibly TRBD2 on 6 matching bases. The CDR3 has 14 residues. Trimming took off 4 bases at V and 5 bases at J, with 14 bases between the two ends. Per the germline V gene, CDR1 is MGHRA and CDR2 is YSYEKL. The CDR3, as DNA: TGCGCCAGCAGCCTCTCCCTCCGGGAGGAGACCCAGTACTTC. It translates to CASSLSLREETQYF.

This clonotype was seen a few times. This CDR3 is CASSPGPGQGEQPQHF. As DNA, the CDR3 is TGTGCCAGCAGTCCCGGTCCGGGACAGGGGGAACAGCCCCAGCATTTT. The chain couples TRBV12-3 or TRBV12-4 to TRBJ1-5, with 11 bases that match TRBD1. This CDR3 region has 16 residues. J was trimmed by 7 bases and V by 5 bases; bases with no gene match: 10.

This clonotype was counted ten times or more. The chain has TRBV20-1 and TRBJ2-2; 10 nucleotides line up with TRBD1. The CDR3 totals 13 residues. From germline, CDR1 is DFQATT and CDR2 SNEGSKA (reference sequence). The V gene end was trimmed by 6 bases and the J gene end by 6 bases; junction bases not matched to a gene: 4. Here the CDR3 reads CSAGTGVPGELFF. In DNA, the CDR3 is TGCAGTGCCGGGACAGGGGTCCCCGGGGAGCTGTTTTTT.

The table lists this clonotype with a count of one. The rearrangement links TRBV7-2 to TRBJ1-5, with unresolved D. Trimming left V 0 bases short and J 0 bases short, with 9 bases between. The germline gives CDR1 SGHTA, CDR2 FQGNSA. The CDR3 is 16 residues long. The CDR3 reads CASSLAAGNSNQPQHF. CDR3 DNA sequence: TGTGCCAGCAGCTTAGCGGCGGGAAATAGCAATCAGCCCCAGCATTTT.

This clonotype was recorded a few times. The chain joins TRBV5-1 to TRBJ1-5; the D gene is possibly TRBD1 (6 bases). The CDR3 runs 15 residues. Germline CDR1 is SGHRS and CDR2 is YFSETQ. Trimming pared 7 bases from V and 1 base from J, leaving 15 bases between. The CDR3 spells CASSIGGVSNQPQHF. The CDR3 nucleotides read TGCGCCAGCTCAATAGGGGGGGTAAGCAATCAGCCCCAGCATTTT.

The gene calls are TRBV4-3 and TRBJ1-1, with TRBD1 matching 8 bases. Germline lookup yields CDR1 LGHNA and CDR2 YSLEER. J lost 7 bases, V lost 3 bases, and 10 bases had no gene match. The CDR3 is 15 amino acids. CDR3 amino acids: CASSQYPGTGYEAFF. CDR3 DNA: TGCGCCAGCAGCCAGTACCCTGGGACAGGATATGAAGCTTTCTTT.

In its sample, this clonotype was seen many times. This sequence joins TRBV5-1 and TRBJ1-2; D is uncertain. Germline V gene data show CDR1 as SGHRS and CDR2 as YFSETQ. This CDR3 is 14 amino acids long. V dropped 0 bases and J dropped 0 bases, with 6 bases sitting between them. For the CDR3, the DNA is TGCGCCAGCAGCTTGGACAGCTCTAACTATGGCTACACCTTC. Translating it yields CASSLDSSNYGYTF.

This clonotype was seen more than once but under ten times. The V call is TRBV12-3 or TRBV12-4, the J call TRBJ1-1; 7 positions agree with TRBD1. This CDR3 region has 14 residues. V dropped 6 bases and J dropped 4; count of bases not matched to a gene: 8. Written as DNA, the CDR3 is TGTGCCAGCAGGACACAGGGGATTAGCACTGAAGCTTTCTTT. It translates to CASRTQGISTEAFF.

V and J are TRBV23-1 and TRBJ2-3; D might be TRBD2 (6 bases). TRBV23-1 is an ORF; its function is uncertain. This CDR3 is built from 15 residues. The V end lost 2 bases, the J end lost 1 base, and 10 bases lay between the germline ends. CDR3 residues: CASSQRDSCTDTQYF. CDR3 in DNA: TGCGCCAGCAGTCAACGGGACTCCTGCACAGATACGCAGTATTTT.

This clonotype was counted between two and nine times. The V gene is TRBV29-1, the J gene TRBJ2-4, with TRBD2 matching over 7 bases. V shed 3 bases and J 9 bases; nucleotides not matched to a gene: 11. The CDR3 contains 14 residues. Germline V gene data show CDR1 as SQVTM and CDR2 as ANQGSEA. The CDR3 DNA sequence: TGCAGCGTTGACCCACAGCGGGGTGGGGGCATTCAGTACTTC. Residues: CSVDPQRGGGIQYF.

This chain joins TRBV7-3 and TRBJ2-3; tentatively, D is TRBD2 (5 bases). This CDR3 has 14 residues. V lost 1 base to trimming and J lost 4 bases, with 9 bases between them. Germline CDR1 SGHTA, CDR2 FQGTGA. The CDR3 DNA follows: TGTGCCAGCAGCTTAAACGGCGGGCCAGATACGCAGTATTTT. Its protein is CASSLNGGPDTQYF.

The gene calls are TRBV6-5 and TRBJ1-1; perhaps TRBD1 as D (6 bases). CDR1 MNHEY and CDR2 SVGAGI come from the germline V gene. The CDR3 consists of 14 residues. V was shortened by 6 bases and J by 1 base, with 12 bases between the two germline ends. The DNA for the CDR3 is TGTGCCAGCAGCACAGGGATCTCGAACACTGAAGCTTTCTTT. As protein: CASSTGISNTEAFF.

This clonotype was seen at least ten times. The V and J genes are TRBV12-3 or TRBV12-4 and TRBJ2-3, with 7 positions matching TRBD1. V was clipped by 3 bases and J by 12 bases; unmatched bases: 6. The CDR3 contains 12 residues. The CDR3 nucleotides read TGTGCCAGCAGTTTCTCTGACAGGGTCCAGTATTTT. It is translated as CASSFSDRVQYF.

This chain connects TRBV12-3 or TRBV12-4 to TRBJ1-5, with D hard to call. V lost 4 bases and J lost 6, with 10 bases in between. This CDR3 region has 13 residues. The chain's CDR3 is CASSWRASQPQHF. The CDR3 DNA reads TGTGCCAGCAGTTGGAGGGCGAGTCAGCCCCAGCATTTT.

V is TRBV12-3 or TRBV12-4 and J is TRBJ1-2; no reliable D call. CDR3 length: 13 residues. Trimming took off 6 bases at V and 3 bases at J, with 11 bases between the two ends. The CDR3 reads CASSLTRHYGYTF. CDR3 nucleotide sequence: TGTGCCAGCAGCCTAACAAGGCACTATGGCTACACCTTC.

The chain recombines TRBV9 with TRBJ1-4, with 9 bases identical to TRBD1. The CDR3 runs 15 residues. With V trimmed by 6 bases and J by 5 bases, 8 bases remained unmatched. Per germline, CDR1 SGDLS and CDR2 YYNGEE. The CDR3 here is CASTRFGTGNEKLFF. Here the CDR3 DNA reads TGTGCCAGCACCCGCTTCGGGACAGGGAATGAAAAACTGTTTTTT.